These 21 T cell receptor beta chains were all obtained from the same sample, sequenced in a study of blood T cell repertoires in COVID-19. The repertoire was sequenced with immunoSEQ multiplex PCR; TCRdb's copy has only in-frame clones and lacks some. Of 150,000 to 200,000 clones listed, almost 80% are singletons. Sequenced material: peripheral blood. These receptors were taken from a woman in her seventies with acute or convalescent COVID-19.

The chain joins TRBV11-2 to TRBJ2-1, with D possibly matching TRBD2 (6 bases). Trimming took off 5 bases at V and 5 bases at J, with 13 bases between the two ends. Germline CDR1 and CDR2: SGHAT and FQNNGV. The CDR3 has 14 amino acids. This CDR3 is CASSLRDFNNEQFF. For the CDR3, the DNA is TGTGCCAGCAGCCTCCGGGACTTCAACAATGAGCAGTTCTTC.

This clone was seen only a few times. This rearrangement joins TRBV7-3 to TRBJ1-6, with D perhaps matching TRBD1 (6 bases). This CDR3 is built from 13 residues. V lost 2 bases to trimming and J lost 9 bases, with 8 bases between them. In germline, CDR1 is SGHTA, CDR2 FQGTGA. The CDR3 loop reads CASSLGGASPLHF. CDR3 DNA: TGTGCCAGCAGCTTAGGGGGGGCTTCACCCCTCCACTTT.

The rearrangement links TRBV29-1 to TRBJ2-7; 7 bases fit TRBD2. Germline V gene lookup returns CDR1 SQVTM and CDR2 ANQGSEA. The junction had 8 bases not matched to a gene; V was cut back by 6 bases and J by 6 bases. The length of the CDR3 is 12 residues. The CDR3 DNA follows: TGCAGCGTGGGGAGGGATGGAAGCGAGCAGTACTTC. It yields the protein CSVGRDGSEQYF.

The CDR3 bases are TGCAGCGTATCCCTAGGGGGCTCTAGCGAGCAGTACTTC. This encodes CSVSLGGSSEQYF. The chain employs TRBV29-1 and TRBJ2-7; 7 nucleotides align to TRBD1. V was pared by 6 bases and J by 6 bases, with 11 bases of the junction left unmatched. The CDR3 loop spans 13 amino acids. The germline V gene has CDR1 SQVTM and CDR2 ANQGSEA.

The chain joins TRBV14 to TRBJ2-7; 10 positions match TRBD2. V was pared by 6 bases and J by 6 bases, with 8 bases of the junction left unmatched. Germline CDR1 is SGHDN and CDR2 is FVKESK. The CDR3 extends over 14 amino acids. Here the CDR3 reads CASRDGTSVSEQYF. CDR3 nucleotide sequence: TGTGCCAGCAGGGACGGGACTAGCGTATCCGAGCAGTACTTC.

This clone was found a few times. V usage is TRBV5-1 and J usage is TRBJ1-6; D possibly corresponds to TRBD1 (5 bases). Per germline, CDR1 SGHRS and CDR2 YFSETQ. Deletions cut 4 bases from V and 9 bases from J, with 17 bases between. This CDR3 region has 15 residues. DNA for the CDR3: TGCGCCAGCAGCCGGGGCACGGGGGGAGTTTCACCCCTCCACTTT. This gives the protein CASSRGTGGVSPLHF.

This clone has just a few counts. The rearrangement uses TRBV5-1 and TRBJ1-1, with 9 bases matching TRBD1. J was trimmed by 0 bases and V by 0 bases; bases with no gene match: 6. CDR1 and CDR2 from the germline V gene are SGHRS and YFSETQ. The CDR3 length is 17 residues. CDR3 amino acids: CASSLARDRVVNTEAFF. CDR3 bases: TGCGCCAGCAGCTTGGCCCGGGACAGGGTGGTGAACACTGAAGCTTTCTTT. Looking up the rest from reference TRBV5-1 and TRBJ1-1 gives the full variable domain: KAGVTQTPRYLIKTRGQQVTLSCSPISGHRSVSWYQQTPGQGLQFLFEYFSETQRNKGNFPGRFSGRQFSNSRSEMNVSTLELGDSALYLCASSLARDRVVNTEAFFGQGTRLTVV.

The chain is built from TRBV7-2 and TRBJ2-1; the match to TRBD1 covers 7 bases. The CDR3 sequence is 15 residues long. Germline CDR1 is SGHTA and CDR2 is FQGNSA. J gave up 3 bases and V 6 bases, and 8 bases lay outside the gene matches. CDR3 region: CASSTGVGIYNEQFF. DNA of the CDR3: TGTGCCAGCAGTACAGGGGTAGGGATCTACAATGAGCAGTTCTTC.

This CDR3 reads CASSIRARALAKNIQYF. In DNA form, the CDR3 reads TGTGCCAGTAGTATAAGGGCGCGGGCCCTAGCCAAAAACATTCAGTACTTC. The rearrangement links TRBV19 to TRBJ2-4, with D maybe TRBD2 (5 bases). This CDR3 spans 17 amino acids. Trimming stripped 2 bases from V and 0 bases from J, with 14 bases between. Germline CDR1 LNHDA, CDR2 SQIVND (reference sequence).

The genes are TRBV28 and TRBJ1-4; D remains ambiguous. Germline values: CDR1 MDHEN, CDR2 SYDVKM. Trimming shortened V by 3 bases and J by 4 bases, and 12 bases separated the two germline ends. This CDR3 contains 15 residues. The CDR3, as DNA: TGTGCCAGCAGTTTTAGCGGGATGCGTAATGAAAAACTGTTTTTT. Translation gives CASSFSGMRNEKLFF.

The genes are TRBV5-1 and TRBJ1-2; 8 bases match TRBD1. Germline V gene sequence: CDR1 SGHRS, CDR2 YFSETQ. With 4 bases clipped from V and 4 bases from J, the junction kept 3 bases outside the gene matches. The CDR3 has 13 amino acids. For the CDR3, the DNA is TGCGCCAGCAGCGTGACAGGGGTCTATGGCTACACCTTC. This translates into CASSVTGVYGYTF.

This clone was detected ten times or more. This sequence joins TRBV5-1 and TRBJ1-2, with D tentatively TRBD1 (6 bases). CDR3 length: 15 amino acids. With 0 bases removed from V and 3 bases from J, the gap between germline ends came to 12 bases. Germline CDR1 is SGHRS and CDR2 is YFSETQ. CDR3 in DNA: TGCGCCAGCAGCTTGGAGGGCAGGGGCTACTATGGCTACACCTTC. Protein sequence: CASSLEGRGYYGYTF.

The count of this clone is one. J is TRBJ2-2 and V is TRBV7-6, with a weak D call TRBD2 (6 bases). The CDR3 consists of 15 residues. Germline V gene lookup returns CDR1 SGHVS and CDR2 FNYEAQ. V lost 4 bases and J 9 bases, leaving 18 bases between the germline ends. The CDR3 DNA sequence: TGTGCCAGCAGCTCCTCGGGACTCGGGAACCGGGAGCTGTTTTTT. This encodes CASSSSGLGNRELFF.

A few counts support this clone. As DNA, the CDR3 is TGTGCCAGCAGCGTTCACCCCGGGGAAAGTTCACCCCTCCACTTT. It yields the protein CASSVHPGESSPLHF. The chain uses TRBV9 and TRBJ1-6; D uncertain. Germline CDR1 reads SGDLS; CDR2 reads YYNGEE. CDR3 length: 15 amino acids. The V and J ends lost 2 bases and 9 bases respectively, with 15 bases between them.

In its sample, this clone was seen many times. CDR3 DNA sequence: TGTGCCAGCAGCTGGGACACTAACTATGGCTACACCTTC. It encodes CASSWDTNYGYTF. This rearrangement joins TRBV7-2 to TRBJ1-2; perhaps TRBD1 as D (6 bases). Germline V gene data show CDR1 as SGHTA and CDR2 as FQGNSA. This CDR3 is built from 13 residues. V gave up 4 bases and J gave up 0 bases, with 6 bases separating them.

The chain joins TRBV27 to TRBJ2-5; 9 bases fit TRBD1. Germline-derived CDR1 and CDR2 are MNHEY and SMNVEV (reference sequence). There are 14 residues in the CDR3. Trimming at V came to 5 bases and at J to 5 bases, leaving 6 bases not matched to a gene. In DNA form, the CDR3 reads TGTGCCAGCAGTCAACAGGGGGCTGGGGAGACCCAGTACTTC. It is translated as CASSQQGAGETQYF.

This chain's CDR3 is CASSPRTASYSPLHF. CDR3 nucleotides: TGTGCCAGCAGCCCCCGGACAGCTTCTTATTCACCCCTCCACTTT. The rearrangement joins TRBV7-2 to TRBJ1-6, with D possibly being TRBD1 (6 bases). The CDR3 has 15 amino acids. V dropped 5 bases and J dropped 8 bases, with 16 bases sitting between them. The germline CDR1 and CDR2 sequences are SGHTA and FQGNSA.

CDR3 in amino acids: CASSPYRGSETQYF. The CDR3 nucleotides are TGCGCCAGCAGCCCCTACAGGGGGTCCGAGACCCAGTACTTC. The chain employs TRBV5-1 and TRBJ2-5; 8 nucleotides align to TRBD1. This CDR3 has 14 residues. The germline gives CDR1 SGHRS, CDR2 YFSETQ. Trimming removed 4 bases from V and 5 bases from J; junction bases left unmatched: 7.

The rearrangement links TRBV6-2 or TRBV6-3 to TRBJ2-7, with D unclear. The germline V and J ends were trimmed by 2 bases and 7 bases, with 18 bases remaining between them. CDR3 size: 15 residues. CDR1 and CDR2 from the germline V gene are MNHEY and SVGEGT. DNA for the CDR3: TGTGCCAGCAGTTACGCTCTCGGCAGGCAAAATGAGCAGTACTTC. It codes for CASSYALGRQNEQYF.

The chain carries TRBV7-9 and TRBJ2-5; D call uncertain. The germline gives CDR1 SEHNR, CDR2 FQNEAQ (reference sequence). The CDR3 is 14 amino acids. Trimming took off 1 base at V and 1 base at J, with 7 bases between the two ends. CDR3 in DNA: TGTGCCAGCAGCTTAGGAACAGTCCAAGAGACCCAGTACTTC. Its translation is CASSLGTVQETQYF. The full variable domain, its missing parts supplied by reference TRBV7-9 and TRBJ2-5, is DTGVSQNPRHKITKRGQNVTFRCDPISEHNRLYWYRQTLGQGPEFLTYFQNEAQLEKSRLLSDRFSAERPKGSFSTLEIQRTEQGDSAMYLCASSLGTVQETQYFGPGTRLLVL.

This clone showed up just a few times. The chain combines TRBV19 with TRBJ1-4, with D maybe TRBD1 (5 bases). Germline CDR1 reads LNHDA; CDR2 reads SQIVND (reference sequence). V dropped 5 bases and J dropped 0 bases, with 16 bases sitting between them. The CDR3 runs to 17 residues. The CDR3 bases are TGTGCCAGTAGTTCAGCGACAGCCCGCGCAACTAATGAAAAACTGTTTTTT. The encoded protein is CASSSATARATNEKLFF.